This passage covers 32 T cell receptor beta chains from one sample sequenced in a study of technical replicates of blood from a few donors. Measured with immunoSEQ multiplex PCR; TCRdb has only the in-frame clones, and not every one. The data show approximately 90,000 clones, around 95% seen once. The sample taken for sequencing was T cells isolated from PBMCs. The receptors here all came from a human donor in good health.

The J gene is TRBJ1-1, the V gene TRBV14; D is uncertain. This CDR3 has 12 residues. Per the germline V gene, CDR1 is SGHDN and CDR2 is FVKESK. The V and J ends lost 2 bases and 4 bases respectively, with 5 bases between them. The CDR3 DNA follows: TGTGCCAGCAGCCAAACGGGCACTGAAGCTTTCTTT. Protein sequence: CASSQTGTEAFF.

This chain joins TRBV19 and TRBJ1-5; D call uncertain. The CDR3 is made up of 15 amino acids. Germline V gives CDR1 LNHDA, CDR2 SQIVND (reference sequence). The V gene lost 2 bases and the J gene lost 5 bases, with 13 bases spanning the gap. The CDR3 DNA reads TGTGCCAGTAGTATACACCCAGGTTGGGATCAGCCCCAGCATTTT. Encoded protein: CASSIHPGWDQPQHF. Filled out from reference TRBV19 and TRBJ1-5, the complete variable domain reads DGGITQSPKYLFRKEGQNVTLSCEQNLNHDAMYWYRQDPGQGLRLIYYSQIVNDFQKGDIAEGYSVSREKKESFPLTVTSAQKNPTAFYLCASSIHPGWDQPQHFGDGTRLSIL.

The chain recombines TRBV2 with TRBJ2-7; 9 nucleotides agree with TRBD1. V gave up 4 bases and J gave up 7 bases; unmatched junction bases: 11. The V gene's germline CDR1 is SNHLY and CDR2 FYNNEI. This CDR3 is built from 15 residues. The CDR3, as DNA: TGTGCCAGCAGTGTGGTTGTGGACAGGGGAAGGGAGCAGTACTTC. This sequence encodes CASSVVVDRGREQYF.

This clone was seen only once. The V call is TRBV27, the J call TRBJ2-5; maybe TRBD1 (5 bases). The germline CDR1 and CDR2 sequences are MNHEY and SMNVEV (reference sequence). Between the trimmed V and J ends, which lost 5 bases and 0 bases, there was a span of 13 bases. CDR3 length: 15 amino acids. The CDR3 reads CASSPPPGYQETQYF. The DNA of the CDR3 is TGTGCCAGCAGTCCCCCCCCAGGGTACCAAGAGACCCAGTACTTC.

The rearrangement joins TRBV7-6 to TRBJ2-1, with 10 positions matching TRBD2. CDR1 SGHVS and CDR2 FNYEAQ come from the germline V gene. J lost 8 bases, V lost 4 bases, and 17 bases had no gene match. This CDR3 spans 18 amino acids. CDR3: CASSSMPKRGGQLDEQFF. CDR3 nucleotide sequence: TGTGCCAGCAGCTCGATGCCAAAGCGGGGGGGCCAACTTGATGAGCAGTTCTTC.

The chain couples TRBV2 to TRBJ1-5; 8 nucleotides align to TRBD1. This CDR3 is 17 amino acids long. Germline loops: CDR1 SNHLY, CDR2 FYNNEI. Trimming at V came to 6 bases and at J to 4 bases, leaving 14 bases not matched to a gene. The CDR3 loop is CASSRMPGQGGNQPQHF. CDR3 DNA sequence: TGTGCCAGCAGCAGGATGCCCGGACAGGGCGGGAATCAGCCCCAGCATTTT.

The V call is TRBV5-8, the J call TRBJ2-5, with 8 bases fitting TRBD1. Germline V gene lookup returns CDR1 SGHTS and CDR2 YDEGEE. V trimming: 4 bases; J trimming: 3 bases; junction bases outside the gene matches: 5. CDR3 size: 14 residues. As DNA, the CDR3 is TGTGCCAGCAGCGCTGGGACAGGCAAAGAGACCCAGTACTTC. This encodes CASSAGTGKETQYF.

The rearrangement uses TRBV7-9 and TRBJ2-3; TRBD2 matches 8 bases. Germline assignment: CDR1 SEHNR and CDR2 FQNEAQ (reference sequence). J was trimmed by 5 bases and V by 5 bases; bases with no gene match: 3. The CDR3 loop spans 13 amino acids. CDR3 amino acids: CASSLAGGDTQYF. The CDR3 DNA reads as TGTGCCAGCAGCCTTGCGGGGGGAGATACGCAGTATTTT. The full variable domain, rest sourced from reference TRBV7-9 and TRBJ2-3, is DTGVSQNPRHKITKRGQNVTFRCDPISEHNRLYWYRQTLGQGPEFLTYFQNEAQLEKSRLLSDRFSAERPKGSFSTLEIQRTEQGDSAMYLCASSLAGGDTQYFGPGTRLTVL.

The chain has TRBV5-4 and TRBJ1-1, with D possibly TRBD1 on 5 matching bases. Between the trimmed V and J ends, which lost 4 bases and 6 bases, there was a span of 16 bases. This CDR3 is built from 14 residues. Looked up from germline, CDR1 is SGHNT and CDR2 is YYREEE (reference sequence). The CDR3, as DNA: TGTGCCAGCAGCCCAGAGCGGGGGTCGGCTGAAGCTTTCTTT. Encoded protein: CASSPERGSAEAFF.

The chain recombines TRBV6-5 with TRBJ2-3; maybe TRBD1 (7 bases). Trimming took 7 bases from V and 6 from J, leaving 14 bases between them. CDR1 and CDR2 (germline): MNHEY, SVGAGI. This CDR3 region has 13 residues. As DNA, the CDR3 is TGTGCCAGCAATCCGTCAGGGGGGGATACGCAGTATTTT. It translates to CASNPSGGDTQYF.

The chain combines TRBV10-3 with TRBJ2-7; no firm D call. Germline-derived CDR1 and CDR2 are ENHRY and SYGVKD. CDR3 size: 16 residues. V shed 6 bases and J shed 7 bases, with 25 bases lying between them. CDR3 DNA: TGTGCCATCAGGGATGATTTAGGAAAAGAACTACGGGAGCAGTACTTC. It codes for CAIRDDLGKELREQYF.

The V and J genes are TRBV7-9 and TRBJ1-6, with 7 bases that match TRBD1. CDR1 is SEHNR, CDR2 FQNEAQ, per germline (reference sequence). This CDR3 region has 14 residues. The V segment lost 2 bases and the J segment 7 bases; nucleotides outside the gene matches: 2. Here the CDR3 DNA reads TGTGCCAGCAGCTTAACAGGGGTCAATTCACCCCTCCACTTT. Amino acids: CASSLTGVNSPLHF.

V gene TRBV27 combines with J gene TRBJ2-5; no reliable D call. V was shortened by 5 bases and J by 7 bases, with 17 bases between the two germline ends. Germline lookup yields CDR1 MNHEY and CDR2 SMNVEV (reference sequence). The CDR3 covers 14 residues. CDR3 nucleotides: TGTGCCAGCAGTGCAATACTACGATCGGGGACCCAGTACTTC. This gives the protein CASSAILRSGTQYF.

This chain uses TRBV11-3 with TRBJ2-7; D perhaps matches TRBD1 (6 bases). The CDR3 spans 16 residues. Trimming stripped 0 bases from V and 2 bases from J, with 14 bases between. Germline-derived CDR1 and CDR2 are SGHNT and YENEEA. The CDR3, as DNA: TGTGCCAGCAGCTTAGATCTGACAGGACTTCCCTACGAGCAGTACTTC. Protein product: CASSLDLTGLPYEQYF. Together with reference TRBV11-3 and TRBJ2-7, the CDR3 gives the full variable domain: EAGVVQSPRYKIIEKKQPVAFWCNPISGHNTLYWYLQNLGQGPELLIRYENEEAVDDSQLPKDRFSAERLKGVDSTLKIQPAELGDSAVYLCASSLDLTGLPYEQYFGPGTRLTVT.

This chain connects TRBV4-2 to TRBJ1-1, with 8 bases identical to TRBD1. The germline CDR1 and CDR2 sequences are LGHNA and YNFKEQ. Trimming at V came to 1 base and at J to 0 bases, leaving 7 bases not matched to a gene. This CDR3 region has 17 residues. CDR3 protein: CASSQGLLGQVNTEAFF. The CDR3 coding sequence is TGTGCCAGCAGCCAAGGGCTACTGGGACAGGTGAACACTGAAGCTTTCTTT.

The chain has TRBV7-8 and TRBJ2-1; D is unclear. V lost 0 bases and J lost 6, with 3 bases in between. Germline-derived CDR1 and CDR2 are SGHVS and FQNEAQ. The length of the CDR3 is 12 residues. The CDR3, as DNA: TGTGCCAGCAGCTTAGCCTCCAATGAGCAGTTCTTC. This gives the protein CASSLASNEQFF.

The gene calls are TRBV4-1 and TRBJ1-5; D is unresolved. From germline, CDR1 is MGHRA and CDR2 YSYEKL. There are 14 residues in the CDR3. The V end lost 0 bases, the J end lost 5 bases, and 8 bases lay between the germline ends. The CDR3, as DNA: TGCGCCAGCAGCCAAGAGAGACATGATCAGCCCCAGCATTTT. Its translation: CASSQERHDQPQHF.

V gene TRBV27 combines with J gene TRBJ2-2; 8 bases align to TRBD2. The germline V gene encodes CDR1 MNHEY and CDR2 SMNVEV (reference sequence). The CDR3 has 20 residues. V gave up 3 bases and J gave up 7 bases; unmatched junction bases: 22. The CDR3 bases are TGTGCCAGCAGTTTCGTATCCGCAGCCGGGACTAGAGGATTTTTCGGGGAGCTGTTTTTT. Its protein product is CASSFVSAAGTRGFFGELFF.

The rearrangement joins TRBV6-1 to TRBJ1-2, with no clear D. V lost 6 bases and J lost 4, with 18 bases in between. CDR3 length: 15 amino acids. Germline V CDR1 and CDR2: MNHNS, SASEGT. Written as DNA, the CDR3 is TGTGCCAGCAGCATAGACACCGTACAGAGCTATGGCTACACCTTC. Translated: CASSIDTVQSYGYTF.

This chain links TRBV12-5 with TRBJ2-3; 10 bases are shared with TRBD1. This CDR3 region has 16 residues. Germline CDR1 is LGHNT and CDR2 is FRNRAP. With V trimmed by 6 bases and J by 4 bases, 10 bases remained unmatched. DNA of the CDR3: TGTGCTAGTGGAGAGTATGATGGACAGGGGGCAGATACGCAGTATTTT. It yields the protein CASGEYDGQGADTQYF.

The chain joins TRBV5-1 to TRBJ1-1; D might be TRBD1 (6 bases). Deletions cut 4 bases from V and 7 bases from J, with 14 bases between. Germline lookup yields CDR1 SGHRS and CDR2 YFSETQ. This CDR3 is 13 amino acids long. The CDR3 region has the DNA TGCGCCAGCAGCCTCAGGGACATTCGTGAAGCTTTCTTT. Translation gives CASSLRDIREAFF.

The rearrangement uses TRBV30 and TRBJ1-4, with a tentative D call TRBD1 (5 bases). CDR1 is GTSNPN, CDR2 SVGIG, per germline (reference sequence). V was clipped by 2 bases and J by 4 bases, with 8 bases between them. The CDR3 runs 13 residues. The DNA of the CDR3 is TGTGCCTGGAGTAGGCAGGGTAATGAAAAACTGTTTTTT. This codes for CAWSRQGNEKLFF.

This chain connects TRBV4-1 to TRBJ2-5; 7 bases fit TRBD2. Germline CDR1 reads MGHRA; CDR2 reads YSYEKL. The V segment lost 1 base and the J segment 2 bases; nucleotides outside the gene matches: 10. The CDR3 is 17 amino acids. In DNA, the CDR3 is TGCGCCAGCAGCCAAGGACATATAGCGGGCGGGCAAGAGACCCAGTACTTC. Protein sequence: CASSQGHIAGGQETQYF.

DNA for the CDR3: TGTGCCAGCAGTCGTAGGGGTTCTGGAAACACCATATATTTT. It encodes CASSRRGSGNTIYF. V gene TRBV2 combines with J gene TRBJ1-3, with D possibly matching TRBD1 (5 bases). CDR1 SNHLY and CDR2 FYNNEI come from the germline V gene. The germline V and J ends were trimmed by 5 bases and 1 base, with 9 bases remaining between them. The CDR3 spans 14 residues.

V usage is TRBV6-5 and J usage is TRBJ1-6; TRBD1 matches at 11 bases. Unmatched junction bases numbered 1, after V lost 2 bases and J lost 10 bases. CDR3 length equals 14 residues. Germline loops: CDR1 MNHEY, CDR2 SVGAGI. The CDR3, as DNA: TGTGCCAGCAGTTACGGGACAGGGGGATCACCCCTCCACTTT. Protein product: CASSYGTGGSPLHF.

The chain joins TRBV19 to TRBJ2-3, with D hard to call. V dropped 0 bases and J dropped 5 bases, with 6 bases sitting between them. CDR3 size: 13 residues. CDR1 is LNHDA, CDR2 SQIVND, per germline (reference sequence). The CDR3 is CASSIDSGDTQYF. The CDR3 nucleotides read TGTGCCAGTAGTATAGATTCGGGAGATACGCAGTATTTT. The entire variable domain, with the rest obtained from reference TRBV19 and TRBJ2-3, is as follows: DGGITQSPKYLFRKEGQNVTLSCEQNLNHDAMYWYRQDPGQGLRLIYYSQIVNDFQKGDIAEGYSVSREKKESFPLTVTSAQKNPTAFYLCASSIDSGDTQYFGPGTRLTVL.

The rearrangement links TRBV9 to TRBJ2-3; D is perhaps TRBD1 (5 bases). The CDR3 has 15 amino acids. With 0 bases removed from V and 1 base from J, the gap between germline ends came to 9 bases. Per the germline V gene, CDR1 is SGDLS and CDR2 is YYNGEE. CDR3 in DNA: TGTGCCAGCAGCGTAGAAGGGGTGGGCACAGATACGCAGTATTTT. Translated: CASSVEGVGTDTQYF.

The chain uses TRBV6-6 and TRBJ1-2; TRBD1 aligns across 11 bases. Germline-derived CDR1 and CDR2 are MNHNY and SVGAGI (reference sequence). J gave up 7 bases and V 0 bases, and 4 bases lay outside the gene matches. This CDR3 has 15 amino acids. As DNA, the CDR3 is TGTGCCAGCAGTTACTCCGGACAGGGGGCAAGTGGCTACACCTTC. Its translation: CASSYSGQGASGYTF.

The V and J genes are TRBV6-1 and TRBJ1-1; no reliable D call. Trimming took off 1 base at V and 6 bases at J, with 9 bases between the two ends. The CDR3 sequence is 13 residues long. CDR1 is MNHNS and CDR2 is SASEGT in the germline V gene. The DNA of the CDR3 is TGTGCCAGCAGTGAAGTATCGGTCTCTGAAGCTTTCTTT. It specifies CASSEVSVSEAFF.

The rearrangement links TRBV2 to TRBJ2-5; D gene ambiguous. The V end was cut by 6 bases, the J end by 4 bases, with 6 bases between. This CDR3 comprises 11 residues. Germline V gene sequence: CDR1 SNHLY, CDR2 FYNNEI. Written as DNA, the CDR3 is TGTGCCAGCAGCTACAGAGAGACCCAGTACTTC. It translates to CASSYRETQYF.

This clone was seen a single time. The chain combines TRBV6-5 with TRBJ2-1, with 11 bases that match TRBD2. J gave up 4 bases and V 5 bases, and 4 bases lay outside the gene matches. Germline assignment: CDR1 MNHEY and CDR2 SVGAGI. CDR3 size: 15 residues. The CDR3 DNA reads TGTGCCAGCAGTAGTTGGACTAGCGGGTACAATGAGCAGTTCTTC. It is translated as CASSSWTSGYNEQFF.

V usage is TRBV2 and J usage is TRBJ1-5; 8 bases are a match to TRBD1. The CDR3 runs 16 residues. After removal of 4 bases from V and 4 bases from J, the junction contained 9 bases not matched to a gene. Germline CDR1 SNHLY, CDR2 FYNNEI. CDR3 coding DNA: TGTGCCAGCAGTGGGGTGATGACAGGGGTAAATCAGCCCCAGCATTTT. As protein: CASSGVMTGVNQPQHF.